This T cell receptor beta chain was identified in a study of response to subunit inactivated influenza vaccine. Findings and limits, study-wide: Authors suggested that a seasonal influenza vaccination recruits few new T cells each time.

Ten or more counts support this clonotype. Its target is not known. In germline, CDR1 is GTSNPN, CDR2 SVGIG (reference sequence). The V gene lost 5 bases and the J gene lost 5 bases, with 10 bases spanning the gap. This CDR3 comprises 11 residues. One entry per CDR3 protein results from TCRdb running MiXCR on the RT-PCR reads. The data show hundreds of thousands of distinct CDR3 sequences, approximately 7.7% seen once. The chain has TRBV30 and TRBJ2-7; D unclear. This clonotype originated in a man aged 45 to 70 who received an inactivated influenza vaccine. This material consisted of PBMCs from blood, taken around 25 months after vaccination. This CDR3 reads CAWEGGDEQYF. The CDR3 bases are TGTGCCTGGGAAGGTGGGGACGAGCAGTACTTC.